The next 12 T cell receptor beta chains were all read from a single sample in a study of blood T cell repertoires in COVID-19. Profiled with immunoSEQ multiplex PCR; TCRdb holds only in-frame clones, not every one. Among fewer than 80,000 clones listed, just under 80% were seen once. The sequenced sample consisted of peripheral blood. The receptors derive from a human donor in a cohort sampled during active COVID-19.

In this sample, this clone turned up a few times. This sequence joins TRBV4-1 and TRBJ2-7, with D tentatively TRBD1 (5 bases). Germline V gene lookup returns CDR1 MGHRA and CDR2 YSYEKL. Trimming left V 1 base short and J 6 bases short, with 13 bases between. This CDR3 region has 14 residues. CDR3 protein: CASSQAAGSSEQYF. CDR3 bases: TGCGCCAGCAGCCAAGCTGCAGGGTCGAGCGAGCAGTACTTC.

The V call is TRBV7-9, the J call TRBJ2-7; TRBD2 matches at 7 bases. Germline V gene sequence: CDR1 SEHNR, CDR2 FQNEAQ (reference sequence). CDR3 length: 15 amino acids. J gave up 6 bases and V 1 base, and 9 bases lay outside the gene matches. This CDR3 reads CASSLVLAAKAEQYF. CDR3 sequence (DNA): TGTGCCAGCAGCTTAGTTCTAGCGGCGAAAGCCGAGCAGTACTTC.

The rearrangement links TRBV5-1 to TRBJ2-3, with a possible D match to TRBD1 (6 bases). The CDR3 length is 17 residues. V lost 4 bases and J 6 bases, leaving 24 bases between the germline ends. The germline gives CDR1 SGHRS, CDR2 YFSETQ. The chain's CDR3 is CASSPDVGGGVADTQYF. The CDR3 nucleotides read TGCGCCAGCAGCCCAGATGTTGGGGGCGGAGTGGCGGATACGCAGTATTTT.

The chain joins TRBV7-3 to TRBJ2-7; TRBD1 matches 10 bases. Germline lookup yields CDR1 SGHTA and CDR2 FQGTGA. CDR3 length equals 14 residues. Trimming at V came to 4 bases and at J to 8 bases, leaving 8 bases not matched to a gene. CDR3 amino acids: CASSSGTGAGKQYF. CDR3 nucleotide sequence: TGTGCCAGCAGCTCCGGGACAGGGGCCGGCAAGCAGTACTTC.

V gene TRBV5-1 combines with J gene TRBJ2-1, with D perhaps matching TRBD1 (6 bases). The CDR3 totals 14 residues. The ends were cut back, 3 bases at V and 8 bases at J, with 15 bases in the middle. Germline CDR1 and CDR2: SGHRS and YFSETQ. CDR3 sequence reads: CASSSGTIGDEQFF. The DNA for the CDR3 is TGCGCCAGCAGCTCCGGGACAATAGGCGATGAGCAGTTCTTC.

This clone appeared a few times. The chain carries TRBV7-9 and TRBJ1-1; possible D gene TRBD1, 5 bases. V shed 5 bases and J shed 1 base, with 8 bases lying between them. Germline V gene sequence: CDR1 SEHNR, CDR2 FQNEAQ (reference sequence). The CDR3 is 13 residues long. The CDR3 protein is CASSPRGNTEAFF. CDR3 DNA: TGTGCCAGCAGCCCAAGGGGGAACACTGAAGCTTTCTTT.

V gene TRBV7-2 combines with J gene TRBJ2-7; a possible D gene is TRBD1 (6 bases). The CDR3 sequence is 14 residues long. Trimming took 3 bases from V and 5 from J, leaving 14 bases between them. Germline CDR1 reads SGHTA; CDR2 reads FQGNSA. The CDR3 is CASSFQQGPHEQYF. CDR3 in DNA: TGTGCCAGCAGCTTTCAACAGGGCCCCCACGAGCAGTACTTC.

With respect to this clone: Other DNA sequences in this specimen translate into the identical CDR3. The gene calls are TRBV5-1 and TRBJ1-5, with TRBD1 matching over 7 bases. There are 15 residues in the CDR3. V lost 0 bases to trimming and J lost 2 bases; unmatched junction nucleotides: 2. The germline V gene has CDR1 SGHRS and CDR2 YFSETQ. Here the CDR3 DNA reads TGCGCCAGCAGCTTGGGCCAGGGGGGCAATCAGCCCCAGCATTTT. Translating gives CASSLGQGGNQPQHF.

The V call is TRBV19, the J call TRBJ2-3; D is unclear. This CDR3 comprises 14 residues. V lost 2 bases to trimming and J lost 1 base, with 7 bases between them. Germline CDR1 LNHDA, CDR2 SQIVND (reference sequence). DNA of the CDR3: TGTGCCAGTAGTATACTAGACGGCACAGATACGCAGTATTTT. Its protein product is CASSILDGTDTQYF.

This clone was observed a few times. The gene calls are TRBV27 and TRBJ2-3; 7 bases fit TRBD1. CDR1 is MNHEY and CDR2 is SMNVEV in the germline V gene (reference sequence). This CDR3 contains 16 residues. The V and J ends lost 3 bases and 1 base, in that order; junction bases with no gene match: 7. The CDR3 here is CASSFGWGQRTDTQYF. The CDR3 DNA reads as TGTGCCAGCAGTTTCGGGTGGGGACAGCGCACAGATACGCAGTATTTT.

The chain is built from TRBV6-2 or TRBV6-3 and TRBJ1-6, with TRBD1 matching 7 bases. V was pared by 4 bases and J by 7 bases, with 4 bases of the junction left unmatched. Looked up from germline, CDR1 is MNHEY and CDR2 is SVGEGT. This CDR3 has 14 residues. In nucleotides, the CDR3 is TGTGCCAGCAGTTTCCGGGACAGAAATTCACCCCTCCACTTT. Translating gives CASSFRDRNSPLHF.

The chain couples TRBV7-6 to TRBJ2-3; D uncertain. Germline values: CDR1 SGHVS, CDR2 FNYEAQ. There are 12 residues in the CDR3. Trimming removed 4 bases from V and 5 bases from J, with 7 bases in between. CDR3 region: CASSSSGDTQYF. The CDR3 region has the DNA TGTGCCAGCAGCTCATCAGGAGATACGCAGTATTTT.